This record concerns one T cell receptor beta chain sequence. As yet, its antigen is unknown. Mismatch with germline at one junction end may stem from a read error. Sequencing used immunoSEQ multiplex PCR; TCRdb keeps in-frame clones, though not all of them. The sample lists under 200,000 clones; around nine tenths were seen once. The germline CDR1 and CDR2 sequences are KGHSH and LQKENI. This CDR3 has 15 residues. This sample was included in a study of T cell responses to AZD1222 COVID-19 vaccine. Study conclusions and caveats: Spike-specific TCR repertoires showed rising breadth and depth after two AZD1222 doses. White British people made up most donors, females outnumbered males, and clonal diversity was possibly underestimated. Repertoires were obtained only post-peak T cell response. Close to half of spike-specific TCRs reportedly recognize unmutated variant regions.

The TCR comes from an adult who received the MenACWY meningococcal vaccine as a control. The source material was peripheral blood, sampled 28 days after the second dose of the MenACWY control vaccine. This chain uses TRBV18 with TRBJ1-2; 7 nucleotides line up with TRBD1. Here the CDR3 DNA reads TGTGCCAGCTCACTCCAACAGGGGATAAGCTATGGCTACATCTTC. It specifies CASSLQQGISYGYIF. The full variable domain, rest sourced from reference TRBV18 and TRBJ1-2, is NAGVMQNPRHLVRRRGQEARLRCSPMKGHSHVYWYRQLPEEGLKFMVYLQKENIIDESGMPKERFSAEFPKEGPSILRIQQVVRGDSAAYFCASSLQQGISYGYIFGSGTRLTVV.